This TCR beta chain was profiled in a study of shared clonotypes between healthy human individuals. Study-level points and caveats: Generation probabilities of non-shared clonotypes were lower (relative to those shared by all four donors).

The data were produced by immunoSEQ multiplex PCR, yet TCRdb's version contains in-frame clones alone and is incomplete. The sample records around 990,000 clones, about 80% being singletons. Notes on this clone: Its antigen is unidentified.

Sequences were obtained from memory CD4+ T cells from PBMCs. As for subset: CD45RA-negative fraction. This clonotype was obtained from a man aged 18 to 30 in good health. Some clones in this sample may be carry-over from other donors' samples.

The CDR3 is CASTEGFGELFF. CDR3 bases: TGTGCCAGCACCGAGGGGTTCGGGGAGCTGTTTTTT. V and J are TRBV28 and TRBJ2-2; either TRBD1 or TRBD2 may supply D (5 bases each). Germline V gene sequence: CDR1 MDHEN, CDR2 SYDVKM. This CDR3 comprises 12 residues. The ends were cut back, 7 bases at V and 7 bases at J, with 10 bases in the middle.